The 10 T cell receptor beta chains presented below share a single source sample, sequenced in a study of cytomegalovirus exposure and HLA in healthy donors. Use of 60 Vbeta and 13 Jbeta primers characterized the PCR. The repertoire was sequenced with immunoSEQ multiplex PCR; TCRdb's copy has only in-frame clones and lacks some. The sample has a few hundred thousand clones, 80% seen once. The specimen sequenced was PBMCs. The receptors come from a girl aged 2-10 years in good health and CMV-seronegative.

A few counts support this clone. CDR3 nucleotide sequence: TGTGCCAGCAGAAGGGACTGGACCTACGAGCAGTACTTC. Its translation is CASRRDWTYEQYF. This rearrangement joins TRBV5-8 to TRBJ2-7, with D possibly being TRBD2 (6 bases). V was trimmed by 5 bases and J by 2 bases, leaving 11 bases between them. CDR1 SGHTS and CDR2 YDEGEE come from the germline V gene. The CDR3 extends over 13 amino acids.

A few counts support this clone. The chain uses TRBV7-2 and TRBJ1-1; possible D gene TRBD1, 6 bases. Trimming removed 5 bases at V and 5 bases at J, with 12 bases between. The CDR3 has 13 residues. Germline values: CDR1 SGHTA, CDR2 FQGNSA. DNA of the CDR3: TGTGCCAGCAGCGGACATAGGGGGACTGAAGCTTTCTTT. This codes for CASSGHRGTEAFF.

The table lists this clone with a count of one. This chain connects TRBV19 to TRBJ2-7, with a weak D call TRBD2 (7 bases). The V gene's germline CDR1 is LNHDA and CDR2 SQIVND (reference sequence). This CDR3 spans 14 amino acids. Trimming shortened V by 6 bases and J by 0 bases, and 12 bases separated the two germline ends. The CDR3 nucleotides are TGTGCCAGTAGGGCGGGGGCAAGCTCCTACGAGCAGTACTTC. Its protein is CASRAGASSYEQYF.

This chain links TRBV9 with TRBJ2-1; possible D gene TRBD2, 6 bases. Trimming cost V 3 bases and J 4 bases, with 20 bases left between them. Looked up from germline, CDR1 is SGDLS and CDR2 is YYNGEE. The CDR3 length is 17 residues. As DNA, the CDR3 is TGTGCCAGCAGCGCCCTACTTGGTAGCGGTGAGTACAATGAGCAGTTCTTC. This encodes CASSALLGSGEYNEQFF.

The V and J genes are TRBV5-4 and TRBJ2-1; TRBD2 matches at 12 bases. The junction had 4 bases not matched to a gene; V was cut back by 5 bases and J by 4 bases. The CDR3 totals 15 residues. CDR1 is SGHNT, CDR2 YYREEE, per germline (reference sequence). The DNA of the CDR3 is TGTGCCAGCAGGGCCGGGACTAGCGGGTACAATGAGCAGTTCTTC. The encoded protein is CASRAGTSGYNEQFF.

The genes are TRBV20-1 and TRBJ2-7; D possibly corresponds to TRBD1 (6 bases). Trimming pared 6 bases from V and 3 bases from J, leaving 9 bases between. From germline, CDR1 is DFQATT and CDR2 SNEGSKA (reference sequence). The CDR3 has 11 amino acids. The CDR3 DNA sequence: TGCAGTGCCCCACAGGGCTACGAGCAGTACTTC. It translates to CSAPQGYEQYF.

The chain recombines TRBV30 with TRBJ1-4, with 7 bases aligning to TRBD1. There are 12 residues in the CDR3. Germline loops: CDR1 GTSNPN, CDR2 SVGIG (reference sequence). V lost 7 bases to trimming and J lost 7 bases; unmatched junction nucleotides: 6. This chain's CDR3 is CAFGRGLEKLFF. In DNA form, the CDR3 reads TGTGCCTTCGGGAGGGGGCTTGAAAAACTGTTTTTT.

The V and J genes are TRBV5-1 and TRBJ2-5; D is perhaps TRBD1 (5 bases). Per germline, CDR1 SGHRS and CDR2 YFSETQ. Deletions cut 0 bases from V and 2 bases from J, with 5 bases between. The length of the CDR3 is 13 residues. CDR3 loop: CASSLGQQETQYF. The CDR3 DNA is TGCGCCAGCAGCTTGGGACAGCAAGAGACCCAGTACTTC. Full variable domain (rest looked up from reference TRBV5-1 and TRBJ2-5): KAGVTQTPRYLIKTRGQQVTLSCSPISGHRSVSWYQQTPGQGLQFLFEYFSETQRNKGNFPGRFSGRQFSNSRSEMNVSTLELGDSALYLCASSLGQQETQYFGPGTRLLVL.

The V gene is TRBV10-3, the J gene TRBJ2-1, with D hard to call. The CDR3 spans 15 residues. The germline V and J ends were trimmed by 2 bases and 3 bases, with 11 bases remaining between them. Germline assignment: CDR1 ENHRY and CDR2 SYGVKD. The CDR3 is CAISEVASFYNEQFF. The CDR3 DNA is TGTGCCATCAGTGAGGTAGCTAGTTTCTACAATGAGCAGTTCTTC.

CDR3 in amino acids: CARRIAGARNEQFF. The CDR3 nucleotides are TGTGCCAGAAGAATAGCGGGAGCTCGTAATGAGCAGTTCTTC. This chain connects TRBV2 to TRBJ2-1, with 9 bases aligning to TRBD2. J gave up 7 bases and V 9 bases, and 10 bases lay outside the gene matches. The length of the CDR3 is 14 residues. Germline values: CDR1 SNHLY, CDR2 FYNNEI.